This TCR beta chain was found in a study of cytomegalovirus exposure and HLA in healthy donors. Points from the study as a whole: Generally TCR sequences proved uncommon, though certain public TCRs appeared in numerous donors. With high specificity and sensitivity, the classifier reportedly diagnosed cytomegalovirus status.

V was shortened by 1 base and J by 5 bases, with 14 bases between the two germline ends. The CDR3 is made up of 15 amino acids. CDR1 and CDR2 from the germline V gene are MGHDK and SYGVNS. To note about this clone: Antigen: not known.

The method was immunoSEQ multiplex PCR; TCRdb's version includes in-frame clones alone and lacks a portion of them. The top ten hold approximately 1.5% of the sample, which has 150,000 to 200,000 clones, roughly 83% seen once. The chain links TRBV25-1 to TRBJ1-1; D is possibly TRBD1 (5 bases). Sequencing used PBMCs. This TCR was recovered from a woman aged 18-30 years in good health and CMV-seronegative. The CDR3 protein is CASSELGGSGTEAFF. DNA for the CDR3: TGTGCCAGCAGTGAATTGGGGGGGTCGGGGACTGAAGCTTTCTTT. Based on the CDR3 plus reference TRBV25-1 and TRBJ1-1, the full variable domain is EADIYQTPRYLVIGTGKKITLECSQTMGHDKMYWYQQDPGMELHLIHYSYGVNSTEKGDLSSESTVSRIRTEHFPLTLESARPSHTSQYLCASSELGGSGTEAFFGQGTRLTVV.